What follows is one TCR beta chain and its context. Its antigen is undetermined. Healthy donors of bone marrow made up the group. Primers: 60 Vbeta forward and 13 Jbeta reverse. In the study's own analysis: A follow-up analysis tallied tens of millions of unique TCR beta chains, 8.5 million to 14 million shared. Clones were read by immunoSEQ multiplex PCR, and TCRdb kept only the in-frame ones, dropping some. D and trimming come from the DNA, and the V and J calls and clone size come from that table. The sample yields some 200,000 clones, under 85% seen once. The sample is drawn from a study of cytomegalovirus exposure and HLA in healthy donors. The study's findings and limits: The productive fraction for most TCR beta V segments was about 90% or about 30% in an earlier analysis. In vitro work confirmed that three CMV-associated chains recognize CMV antigens.

Germline V gene lookup returns CDR1 SQVTM and CDR2 ANQGSEA. There are 18 residues in the CDR3. The J segment lost 2 bases and the V segment lost 8 bases, leaving 16 bases of the junction unmatched. The chain carries TRBV29-1 and TRBJ2-1; TRBD2 aligns across 12 bases. Material for sequencing was PBMCs. The sequence derives from a man aged 50-60 years in good health and CMV-seronegative. CDR3: CSPAGLLAGGLTYNEQFF. The DNA for the CDR3 is TGCAGCCCCGCAGGGCTGCTAGCGGGGGGGCTTACCTACAATGAGCAGTTCTTC.